One sample yielded the 8 T cell receptor beta chains listed below, sequenced in a study of cytomegalovirus exposure and HLA in healthy donors. PCR used 60 Vbeta primers and 13 Jbeta primers. Clones were read by immunoSEQ multiplex PCR, and TCRdb kept only the in-frame ones, dropping some. This sample has around 160,000 clones, with about three quarters found just once. The sample was PBMCs. The receptors here all came from a man in his late teens or twenties in good health and CMV-seropositive.

This clone has more than one count but fewer than ten. The V and J genes are TRBV5-1 and TRBJ1-1, with TRBD1 as a possible D gene (5 bases). The CDR3 sequence is 11 residues long. Germline values: CDR1 SGHRS, CDR2 YFSETQ. Trimming took 5 bases from V and 12 from J, leaving 14 bases between them. The CDR3 nucleotides are TGCGCCAGCAGTGGGGCAGAAAGATCTTTCTTT. Its protein is CASSGAERSFF. Full variable domain (remainder filled in from reference TRBV5-1 and TRBJ1-1): KAGVTQTPRYLIKTRGQQVTLSCSPISGHRSVSWYQQTPGQGLQFLFEYFSETQRNKGNFPGRFSGRQFSNSRSEMNVSTLELGDSALYLCASSGAERSFFGQGTRLTVV.

The chain couples TRBV30 to TRBJ2-5; 10 bases are shared with TRBD1. The germline V gene has CDR1 GTSNPN and CDR2 SVGIG (reference sequence). The CDR3 loop spans 14 amino acids. V shed 4 bases and J 4 bases; nucleotides not matched to a gene: 6. For the CDR3, the DNA is TGTGCCTGGAAGAGGACAGGGGGGGCAGAGACCCAGTACTTC. This encodes CAWKRTGGAETQYF.

This clone was counted only a few times. The chain links TRBV29-1 to TRBJ2-5; 11 bases agree with TRBD2. This CDR3 is 13 amino acids long. The junction had 2 bases not matched to a gene; V was cut back by 5 bases and J by 3 bases. The germline V gene encodes CDR1 SQVTM and CDR2 ANQGSEA. The CDR3 sequence: CSVQTSGEETQYF. CDR3 nucleotide sequence: TGCAGCGTTCAGACTAGCGGGGAAGAGACCCAGTACTTC.

This clone was seen more than once but under ten times. This chain joins TRBV11-3 and TRBJ1-2, with 7 bases matching TRBD1. CDR1 is SGHNT, CDR2 YENEEA, per germline. The length of the CDR3 is 16 residues. Trimming took 0 bases from V and 6 from J; bases not matched to a gene: 10. Here the CDR3 reads CASSLDPPRGADGYTF. Here the CDR3 DNA reads TGTGCCAGCAGCTTAGACCCCCCCAGGGGGGCAGATGGCTACACCTTC.

CDR3 residues: CASSLTQGRTEAFF. The CDR3 nucleotides read TGTGCCAGCAGCTTAACGCAGGGGCGCACTGAAGCTTTCTTT. The genes are TRBV7-8 and TRBJ1-1; possibly TRBD1 for D (6 bases). Trimming shortened V by 2 bases and J by 4 bases, and 11 bases separated the two germline ends. The germline V gene has CDR1 SGHVS and CDR2 FQNEAQ. CDR3 length: 14 residues.

The chain couples TRBV12-5 to TRBJ1-1; D is possibly TRBD1 (6 bases). This CDR3 spans 12 amino acids. V shed 0 bases and J shed 13 bases, with 12 bases lying between them. Per the germline V gene, CDR1 is LGHNT and CDR2 is FRNRAP. The CDR3 DNA reads TGTGCTAGTGGTTTGGTCACAGGGCGGGTTTTCTTT. Its translation: CASGLVTGRVFF.

Only one count was recorded for this clone. The V call is TRBV28, the J call TRBJ1-1; TRBD1 aligns across 9 bases. Germline assignment: CDR1 MDHEN and CDR2 SYDVKM. This CDR3 is 15 amino acids long. J lost 5 bases, V lost 6 bases, and 10 bases had no gene match. The CDR3 bases are TGTGCCAGCAGCGGACCGACAGGGGGTCGAACTGAAGCTTTCTTT. Translated: CASSGPTGGRTEAFF.

This clone was observed a handful of times. The genes are TRBV27 and TRBJ1-1, with D hard to call. Germline V CDR1 and CDR2: MNHEY, SMNVEV (reference sequence). This CDR3 is built from 14 residues. V lost 1 base and J 1 base, leaving 7 bases between the germline ends. This CDR3 is CASSLLGGNTEAFF. CDR3 nucleotides: TGTGCCAGCAGTTTATTAGGCGGGAACACTGAAGCTTTCTTT.